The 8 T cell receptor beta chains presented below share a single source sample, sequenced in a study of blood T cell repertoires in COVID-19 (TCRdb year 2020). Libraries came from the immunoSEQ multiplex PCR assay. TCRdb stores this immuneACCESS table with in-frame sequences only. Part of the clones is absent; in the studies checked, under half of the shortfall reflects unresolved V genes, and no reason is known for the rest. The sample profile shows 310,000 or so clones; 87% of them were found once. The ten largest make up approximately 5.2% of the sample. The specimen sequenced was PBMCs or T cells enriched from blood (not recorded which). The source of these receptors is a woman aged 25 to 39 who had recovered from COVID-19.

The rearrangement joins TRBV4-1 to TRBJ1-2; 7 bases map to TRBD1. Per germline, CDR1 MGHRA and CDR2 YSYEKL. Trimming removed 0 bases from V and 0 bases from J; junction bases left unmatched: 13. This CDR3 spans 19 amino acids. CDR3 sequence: CASSQDASLGQPANYGYTF. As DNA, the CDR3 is TGCGCCAGCAGCCAAGATGCGTCATTGGGACAGCCAGCTAACTATGGCTACACCTTC.

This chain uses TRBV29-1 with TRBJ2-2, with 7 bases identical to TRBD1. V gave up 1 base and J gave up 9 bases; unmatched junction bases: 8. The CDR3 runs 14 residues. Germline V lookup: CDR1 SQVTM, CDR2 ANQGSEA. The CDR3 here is CSVEGDRGARELFF. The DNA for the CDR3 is TGCAGCGTTGAAGGGGACAGAGGGGCCCGGGAGCTGTTTTTT.

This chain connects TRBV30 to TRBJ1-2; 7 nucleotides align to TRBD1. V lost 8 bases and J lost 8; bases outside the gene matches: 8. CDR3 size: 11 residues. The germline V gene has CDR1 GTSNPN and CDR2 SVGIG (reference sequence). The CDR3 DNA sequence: TGTGCCAAGTACACAGGGGAAGGCTACACCTTC. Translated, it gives CAKYTGEGYTF.

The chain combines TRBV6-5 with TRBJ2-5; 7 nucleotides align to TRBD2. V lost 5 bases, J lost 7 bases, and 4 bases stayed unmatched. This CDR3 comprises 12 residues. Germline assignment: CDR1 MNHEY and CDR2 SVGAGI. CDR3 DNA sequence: TGTGCCAGCAGTCGACTAGCCGCGACCCAGTACTTC. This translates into CASSRLAATQYF.

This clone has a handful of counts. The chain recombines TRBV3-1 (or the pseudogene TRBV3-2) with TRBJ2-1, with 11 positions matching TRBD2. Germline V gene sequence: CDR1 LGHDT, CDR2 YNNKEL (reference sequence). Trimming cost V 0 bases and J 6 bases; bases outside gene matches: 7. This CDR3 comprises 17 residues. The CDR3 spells CASSQDRGTSGFNEQFF. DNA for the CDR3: TGTGCCAGCAGCCAAGATCGCGGGACTAGCGGTTTCAATGAGCAGTTCTTC.

In DNA form, the CDR3 reads TGTGCCAGCAGTCCCAGGGGTCGGGGACCTGAAGCTTTCTTT. Translation: CASSPRGRGPEAFF. This chain links TRBV6-5 with TRBJ1-1; a weak D match, TRBD1 (6 bases). The CDR3 runs to 14 residues. Deletions cut 5 bases from V and 6 bases from J, with 16 bases between. Germline CDR1 is MNHEY and CDR2 is SVGAGI.

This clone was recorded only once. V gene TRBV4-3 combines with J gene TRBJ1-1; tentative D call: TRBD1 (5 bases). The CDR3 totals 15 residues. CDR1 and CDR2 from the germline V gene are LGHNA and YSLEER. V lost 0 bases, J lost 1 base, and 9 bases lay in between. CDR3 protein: CASSQDGARNTEAFF. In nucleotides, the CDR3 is TGCGCCAGCAGCCAAGATGGGGCGCGGAACACTGAAGCTTTCTTT.

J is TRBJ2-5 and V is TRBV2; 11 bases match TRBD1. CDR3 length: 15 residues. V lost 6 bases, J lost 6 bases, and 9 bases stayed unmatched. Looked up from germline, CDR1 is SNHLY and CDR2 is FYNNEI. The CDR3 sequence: CASSPGQGALKTQYF. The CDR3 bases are TGTGCCAGCAGCCCAGGACAGGGGGCGTTAAAGACCCAGTACTTC.